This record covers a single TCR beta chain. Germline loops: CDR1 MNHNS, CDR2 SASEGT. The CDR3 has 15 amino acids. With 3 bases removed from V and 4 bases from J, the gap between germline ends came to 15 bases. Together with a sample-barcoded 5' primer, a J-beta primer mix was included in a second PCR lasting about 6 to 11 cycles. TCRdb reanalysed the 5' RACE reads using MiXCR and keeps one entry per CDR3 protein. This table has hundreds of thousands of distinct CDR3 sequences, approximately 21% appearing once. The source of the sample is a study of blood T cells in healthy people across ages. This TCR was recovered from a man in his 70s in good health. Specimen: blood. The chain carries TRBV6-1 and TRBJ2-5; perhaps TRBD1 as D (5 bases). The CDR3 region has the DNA TGTGCCAGCAGTGAGGTGGACACCCCGAGAGAGACCCAGTACTTC. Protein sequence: CASSEVDTPRETQYF.